This T cell receptor beta chain was sequenced for a study of cytomegalovirus exposure and HLA in healthy donors. Study-wide results and caveats: In most subjects, TCR beta sequences reportedly gave accurate predictions of HLA-A and HLA-B alleles.

Trimming took 0 bases from V and 3 from J, leaving 7 bases between them. CDR1 is SGDLS, CDR2 YYNGEE, per germline. The CDR3 extends over 14 amino acids. 60 Vbeta and 13 Jbeta primers were used in PCR. TCRdb keeps only in-frame clones here, not all; method: immunoSEQ multiplex PCR. The data hold 100,000 to 150,000 clones, with roughly 80% observed a single time. As for this clone: As yet, its antigen is unknown.

This rearrangement joins TRBV9 to TRBJ1-3; no reliable D call. The source material was PBMCs. The sequence was obtained from a woman in her forties in good health and CMV-seronegative. The CDR3 spells CASSVGGGGNTIYF. CDR3 coding DNA: TGTGCCAGCAGCGTAGGCGGCGGTGGAAACACCATATATTTT. Full variable domain (missing parts from reference TRBV9 and TRBJ1-3): DSGVTQTPKHLITATGQRVTLRCSPRSGDLSVYWYQQSLDQGLQFLIQYYNGEERAKGNILERFSAQQFPDLHSELNLSSLELGDSALYFCASSVGGGGNTIYFGEGSWLTVV.